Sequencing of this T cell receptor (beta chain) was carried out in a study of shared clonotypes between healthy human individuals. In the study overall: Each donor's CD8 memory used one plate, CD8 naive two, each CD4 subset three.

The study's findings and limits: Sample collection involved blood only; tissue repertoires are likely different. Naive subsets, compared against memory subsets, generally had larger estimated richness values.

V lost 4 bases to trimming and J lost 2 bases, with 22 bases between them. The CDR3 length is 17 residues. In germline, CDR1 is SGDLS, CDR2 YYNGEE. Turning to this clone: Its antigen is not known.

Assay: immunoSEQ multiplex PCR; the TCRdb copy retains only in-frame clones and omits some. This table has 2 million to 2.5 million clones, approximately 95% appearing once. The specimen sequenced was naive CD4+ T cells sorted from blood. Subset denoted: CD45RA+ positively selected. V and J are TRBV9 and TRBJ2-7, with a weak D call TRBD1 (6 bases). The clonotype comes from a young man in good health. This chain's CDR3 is CASSTKTPTGMTYEQYF. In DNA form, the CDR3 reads TGTGCCAGCAGCACAAAGACCCCGACAGGCATGACCTACGAGCAGTACTTC.